This entry lists 32 T cell receptor beta chains sequenced from one sample in a study of human T cells and chemical hapten exposure (dated by TCRdb to the early 2020s). Library preparation used RACE. Sequencer: NextSeq 500. TCRdb trimmed the raw reads at Q25, called clones with MiXCR and kept productive beta chains. Rows with one shared CDR3 protein collapse into an entry with the most common genes and DNA. This sample holds some 330,000 distinct CDR3 sequences; around 5% were observed only once. The top ten clonotypes cover around 8% of the sample. This specimen's time point label, interpreted: pre-sensitization, week 0. The treatment or condition label on this specimen signifies: therapeutic diphenylcyclopropenone sensitization with weekly scalp DPC. Sequencing was performed on whole blood, taken in connection with sensitization to the hapten diphenylcyclopropenone (DPC). Receptors originate from a woman aged 18 to 35 with alopecia areata. Some clones in this sample may be carry-over from other donors' samples.

This clonotype was observed a handful of times. V usage is TRBV7-3 and J usage is TRBJ1-3; D is unresolved. The CDR3 has 15 amino acids. V was pared by 5 bases and J by 0 bases, with 11 bases between. CDR1 is SGHTA and CDR2 is FQGTGA in the germline V gene. CDR3 sequence reads: CASSPAPISGNTIYF. CDR3 DNA: TGTGCCAGCAGCCCGGCACCGATCTCTGGAAACACCATATATTTT.

This chain links TRBV3-1 with TRBJ1-2, with D possibly being TRBD1 (5 bases). Germline V lookup: CDR1 LGHDT, CDR2 YNNKEL (reference sequence). This CDR3 region has 14 residues. The ends were cut back, 3 bases at V and 6 bases at J, with 14 bases in the middle. CDR3 nucleotides: TGTGCCAGCAGCCAGGGATCGAGAGGGGATGGCTACACCTTC. Its translation: CASSQGSRGDGYTF.

The chain is built from TRBV20-1 and TRBJ2-6, with TRBD1 as a possible D gene (5 bases). Germline V CDR1 and CDR2: DFQATT, SNEGSKA (reference sequence). The V and J ends lost 0 bases and 0 bases respectively, with 6 bases between them. The CDR3 contains 15 residues. CDR3 bases: TGCAGTGCTAGAGACGACAGCTCTGGGGCCAACGTCCTGACTTTC. Its protein product is CSARDDSSGANVLTF.

This clonotype was found a few times. This chain joins TRBV10-3 and TRBJ2-7, with unresolved D. The CDR3 has 14 amino acids. V was cut by 0 bases and J by 3 bases, with 9 bases left in between. Per the germline V gene, CDR1 is ENHRY and CDR2 is SYGVKD. The CDR3 loop reads CAISESFKYYEQYF. CDR3 bases: TGTGCCATCAGTGAGTCTTTCAAGTACTACGAGCAGTACTTC.

This clonotype turned up a few times. This sequence joins TRBV5-1 and TRBJ2-5, with D maybe TRBD2 (5 bases). The ends were cut back, 3 bases at V and 5 bases at J, with 17 bases in the middle. Germline V gene sequence: CDR1 SGHRS, CDR2 YFSETQ. The CDR3 runs to 15 residues. In DNA, the CDR3 is TGCGCCAGCAGCTCGGATAGCGCTTACGGGGAGACCCAGTACTTC. As protein: CASSSDSAYGETQYF.

The sample holds many counts of this clonotype. This chain uses TRBV7-9 with TRBJ1-5; the D gene is possibly TRBD1 (5 bases). Germline lookup yields CDR1 SEHNR and CDR2 FQNEAQ (reference sequence). V lost 1 base, J lost 7 bases, and 14 bases lay in between. The CDR3 extends over 15 amino acids. CDR3 coding DNA: TGTGCCAGCAGCTTAGAGACAGAGATTCTACAGCCCCAGCATTTT. It encodes CASSLETEILQPQHF.

With respect to this clonotype: A much larger clone differs by one base, so this may be a read error. The V gene is TRBV20-1, the J gene TRBJ2-2; no clear D. Trimming left V 0 bases short and J 1 base short, with 3 bases between. This CDR3 contains 13 residues. Germline-derived CDR1 and CDR2 are DFQATT and SNEGSKA (reference sequence). CDR3 amino acids: CSARDQNTGELFF. CDR3 nucleotides: TGCAGTGCTAGAGATCAGAACACCGGGGAGCTGTTTTTT.

This clonotype was counted ten times or more. The gene calls are TRBV3-1 and TRBJ2-7, with D unresolved. Germline CDR1 LGHDT, CDR2 YNNKEL (reference sequence). Trimming removed 0 bases from V and 2 bases from J, with 14 bases in between. This CDR3 is 16 amino acids long. CDR3 sequence (DNA): TGTGCCAGCAGCCAAGAAGTTTACAGCGCTACCTACGAGCAGTACTTC. Protein sequence: CASSQEVYSATYEQYF.

The V and J genes are TRBV27 and TRBJ1-1; 8 nucleotides line up with TRBD1. Looked up from germline, CDR1 is MNHEY and CDR2 is SMNVEV (reference sequence). This CDR3 region has 12 residues. The CDR3 DNA reads TGTGCTATCGGACAGGGTGCCACTGAAGCTTTCTTT. This sequence encodes CAIGQGATEAFF.

This clonotype was picked up a small number of times. The genes are TRBV3-1 and TRBJ1-2; tentatively, D is TRBD1 (6 bases). CDR1 is LGHDT and CDR2 is YNNKEL in the germline V gene (reference sequence). Trimming pared 2 bases from V and 6 bases from J, leaving 10 bases between. This CDR3 is 13 amino acids long. The CDR3 loop reads CASSQSGGNGYTF. As DNA, the CDR3 is TGTGCCAGCAGCCAATCGGGGGGCAATGGCTACACCTTC.

V and J are TRBV12-3 or TRBV12-4 and TRBJ1-2; D uncertain. V lost 4 bases, J lost 10 bases, and 10 bases lay in between. The CDR3 runs 11 residues. CDR3 DNA: TGTGCCAGCAGTTCCCAGGCCACCTACACCTTC. Encoded protein: CASSSQATYTF.

This clonotype has at least ten counts. The chain's CDR3 is CASGGNYNEQFF. Written as DNA, the CDR3 is TGTGCCAGCGGGGGGAACTACAATGAGCAGTTCTTC. This sequence joins TRBV28 and TRBJ2-1; D perhaps matches TRBD2 (6 bases). Germline CDR1 and CDR2: MDHEN and SYDVKM. This CDR3 spans 12 amino acids. The V and J ends lost 8 bases and 3 bases respectively, with 8 bases between them.

This clonotype was seen ten or more times. The rearrangement links TRBV4-3 to TRBJ2-7; D is unresolved. This CDR3 contains 17 residues. The V end lost 0 bases, the J end lost 4 bases, and 19 bases lay between the germline ends. The germline V gene has CDR1 LGHNA and CDR2 YSLEER. The CDR3 nucleotides read TGCGCCAGCAGCCAAGAGTTCACCTTGACACATCTGTACGAGCAGTACTTC. Amino acid sequence: CASSQEFTLTHLYEQYF.

This clonotype was recorded a few times. The chain combines TRBV28 with TRBJ1-6, with D possibly being TRBD1 (6 bases). The V gene's germline CDR1 is MDHEN and CDR2 SYDVKM. V lost 2 bases and J 7 bases, leaving 15 bases between the germline ends. The CDR3 spans 16 residues. The DNA for the CDR3 is TGTGCCAGCAGTTTAGCCCCGGACAGAGTCAATTCACCCCTCCACTTT. Translating gives CASSLAPDRVNSPLHF.

This rearrangement joins TRBV4-3 to TRBJ2-7, with D hard to call. Between the trimmed V and J ends, which lost 1 base and 6 bases, there was a span of 16 bases. The CDR3 is 15 residues long. Germline V gene data show CDR1 as LGHNA and CDR2 as YSLEER. The CDR3 sequence: CASSQGAQSWSEQYF. In DNA form, the CDR3 reads TGCGCCAGCAGCCAAGGTGCCCAGAGTTGGAGCGAGCAGTACTTC.

This clonotype turned up a few times. This chain connects TRBV5-6 to TRBJ2-1; D is possibly TRBD2 (5 bases). Germline assignment: CDR1 SGHDT and CDR2 YYEEEE. Trimming took 6 bases from V and 3 from J, leaving 16 bases between them. The CDR3 contains 15 residues. The CDR3: CASTQEGSVYNEQFF. The DNA of the CDR3 is TGTGCCAGCACCCAAGAAGGTAGCGTCTACAATGAGCAGTTCTTC.

This clonotype was observed many times. The gene calls are TRBV6-2 or TRBV6-3 and TRBJ1-1; possible D gene TRBD1, 6 bases. CDR3 length: 14 residues. The germline gives CDR1 MNHEY, CDR2 SVGEGT. Trimming removed 4 bases from V and 2 bases from J, with 11 bases in between. The CDR3 sequence: CASSFTGPNTEAFF. The CDR3 nucleotides are TGTGCCAGCAGTTTTACAGGGCCCAACACTGAAGCTTTCTTT.

V usage is TRBV15 and J usage is TRBJ1-1; unclear D gene. Germline V gives CDR1 LNHNV, CDR2 YYDKDF (reference sequence). The length of the CDR3 is 13 residues. The V and J ends lost 1 base and 8 bases respectively, with 11 bases between them. CDR3 protein: CATSRAERWEAFF. The CDR3 DNA sequence: TGTGCCACCAGCAGAGCGGAAAGGTGGGAAGCTTTCTTT.

The rearrangement joins TRBV20-1 to TRBJ2-1, with unresolved D. This CDR3 has 14 residues. Trimming took 2 bases from V and 0 from J, leaving 8 bases between them. The germline CDR1 and CDR2 sequences are DFQATT and SNEGSKA (reference sequence). DNA for the CDR3: TGCAGTGCTAGATACGTCAGCTCCTACAATGAGCAGTTCTTC. This translates into CSARYVSSYNEQFF.

This chain uses TRBV6-2 or TRBV6-3 with TRBJ2-1; 7 positions agree with TRBD2. V was clipped by 4 bases and J by 7 bases; unmatched bases: 16. Germline V CDR1 and CDR2: MNHEY, SVGEGT. The CDR3 loop spans 17 amino acids. CDR3 sequence: CASSSPTSRFLQNEQFF. The CDR3 region has the DNA TGTGCCAGCAGTTCTCCGACTAGCCGGTTTTTGCAGAATGAGCAGTTCTTC.

As for this clonotype: A read error may be the cause here, since a much bigger clone is one base away. The chain links TRBV2 to TRBJ2-4; D gene ambiguous. The CDR3 consists of 15 residues. Looked up from germline, CDR1 is SNHLY and CDR2 is FYNNEI. For the CDR3, the DNA is TGTGCCAGCAGTGAACACGTTAACTCTAAAAACATTCAGAACTTC. The encoded protein is CASSEHVNSKNIQNF.

This chain uses TRBV12-3 or TRBV12-4 with TRBJ2-3; TRBD1 or TRBD2 may be the D gene (5 bases each). Trimming cost V 3 bases and J 1 base, with 14 bases left between them. The CDR3 length is 16 residues. The CDR3 is CASSLGRTTGTDTQYF. CDR3 nucleotides: TGTGCCAGCAGTTTGGGACGGACGACCGGCACAGATACGCAGTATTTT.

The V gene is TRBV5-6, the J gene TRBJ2-7; 10 positions match TRBD2. The V and J ends lost 1 base and 4 bases, in that order; junction bases with no gene match: 5. This CDR3 spans 15 amino acids. Germline values: CDR1 SGHDT, CDR2 YYEEEE. The CDR3 protein is CASSLTSGVGYEQYF. The DNA for the CDR3 is TGTGCCAGCAGCTTGACTAGCGGGGTGGGTTACGAGCAGTACTTC. Full variable domain (outside the CDR3, taken from reference TRBV5-6 and TRBJ2-7): DAGVTQSPTHLIKTRGQQVTLRCSPKSGHDTVSWYQQALGQGPQFIFQYYEEEERQRGNFPDRFSGHQFPNYSSELNVNALLLGDSALYLCASSLTSGVGYEQYFGPGTRLTVT.

The chain uses TRBV6-5 and TRBJ2-3, with 8 bases aligning to TRBD1. Germline lookup yields CDR1 MNHEY and CDR2 SVGAGI. With V trimmed by 2 bases and J by 3 bases, 13 bases remained unmatched. The length of the CDR3 is 18 residues. CDR3: CASSYRRPDRGGTDTQYF. CDR3 sequence (DNA): TGTGCCAGCAGTTACCGCCGGCCTGACAGGGGTGGAACAGATACGCAGTATTTT.

This sequence joins TRBV5-6 and TRBJ1-1; 11 bases align to TRBD1. Germline-derived CDR1 and CDR2 are SGHDT and YYEEEE. V lost 0 bases and J lost 5; bases outside the gene matches: 12. The CDR3 sequence is 18 residues long. The CDR3 DNA follows: TGTGCCAGCAGCTTGGCGGGACAGGGGGAGGTTTCGGGAACTGAAGCTTTCTTT. It specifies CASSLAGQGEVSGTEAFF.

This clonotype was detected only a few times. The rearrangement links TRBV7-3 to TRBJ2-1, with a weak D call TRBD1 (5 bases). V was trimmed by 3 bases and J by 3 bases, leaving 9 bases between them. The CDR3 is 14 amino acids. Germline CDR1 is SGHTA and CDR2 is FQGTGA. This chain's CDR3 is CASSFSGFYNEQFF. The CDR3 nucleotides are TGTGCCAGCAGCTTCTCAGGGTTCTACAATGAGCAGTTCTTC.

This clonotype was detected only a few times. The chain links TRBV5-1 to TRBJ1-1, with D perhaps matching TRBD1 (6 bases). This CDR3 comprises 14 residues. V lost 0 bases to trimming and J lost 7 bases, with 13 bases between them. Germline CDR1 is SGHRS and CDR2 is YFSETQ. CDR3 in DNA: TGCGCCAGCAGCTTGGCGGGGGCAGCCTATGAAGCTTTCTTT. Amino acid sequence: CASSLAGAAYEAFF.

This chain uses TRBV28 with TRBJ2-1; 9 bases line up with TRBD2. V was pared by 6 bases and J by 15 bases, with 9 bases of the junction left unmatched. This CDR3 has 12 residues. In germline, CDR1 is MDHEN, CDR2 SYDVKM. The CDR3 DNA reads as TGTGCCAGCAGCAATAAAGCGGGGGGTCCGTTCTTC. Its translation: CASSNKAGGPFF.

This clonotype was detected a few times. V is TRBV7-2 and J is TRBJ2-5, with TRBD2 matching 7 bases. There are 17 residues in the CDR3. Germline lookup yields CDR1 SGHTA and CDR2 FQGNSA. J gave up 4 bases and V 8 bases, and 19 bases lay outside the gene matches. CDR3 loop: CASCCPALGLTRETQYF. The CDR3 DNA reads as TGTGCCAGCTGCTGCCCAGCGTTGGGACTAACCCGAGAGACCCAGTACTTC.

The chain is built from TRBV11-3 and TRBJ1-1; 7 bases agree with TRBD1. V trimming: 5 bases; J trimming: 6 bases; junction bases outside the gene matches: 9. The CDR3 spans 14 residues. Germline V CDR1 and CDR2: SGHNT, YENEEA. The CDR3 reads CASSPTGREAEAFF. The CDR3 DNA reads TGTGCCAGCAGCCCGACAGGGAGGGAGGCTGAAGCTTTCTTT.

The CDR3 DNA follows: TGTGCCAGCAGCCGGTGGACCGATAGCAATCAGCCCCAGCATTTT. It is translated as CASSRWTDSNQPQHF. The chain is built from TRBV7-2 and TRBJ1-5, with D unresolved. CDR3 length: 15 residues. Germline V gives CDR1 SGHTA, CDR2 FQGNSA. The V end was cut by 5 bases, the J end by 0 bases, with 11 bases between.

Only a few counts were recorded for this clonotype. CDR3 region: CASSLEFASGGPNEQFF. In DNA form, the CDR3 reads TGCGCCAGCAGCTTGGAATTCGCTAGCGGGGGCCCCAATGAGCAGTTCTTC. The V call is TRBV5-1, the J call TRBJ2-1, with 10 nucleotides matching TRBD2. The CDR3 has 17 amino acids. Per the germline V gene, CDR1 is SGHRS and CDR2 is YFSETQ. The ends lost 0 bases at V and 6 bases at J; junction bases unmatched: 9.